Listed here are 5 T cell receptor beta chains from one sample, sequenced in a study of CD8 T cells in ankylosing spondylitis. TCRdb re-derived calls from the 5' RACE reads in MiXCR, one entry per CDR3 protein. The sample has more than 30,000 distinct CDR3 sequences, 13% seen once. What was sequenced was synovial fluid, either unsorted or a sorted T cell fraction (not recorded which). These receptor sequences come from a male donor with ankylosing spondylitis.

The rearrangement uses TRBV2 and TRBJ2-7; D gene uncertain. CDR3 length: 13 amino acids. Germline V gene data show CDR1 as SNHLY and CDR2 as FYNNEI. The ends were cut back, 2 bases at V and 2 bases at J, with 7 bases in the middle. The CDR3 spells CASSENRPYEQYF. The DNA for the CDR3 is TGTGCCAGCAGTGAAAATCGACCCTACGAGCAGTACTTC.

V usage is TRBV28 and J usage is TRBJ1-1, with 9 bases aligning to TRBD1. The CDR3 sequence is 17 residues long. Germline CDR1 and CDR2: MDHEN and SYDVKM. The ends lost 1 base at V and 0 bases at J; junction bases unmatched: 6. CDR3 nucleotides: TGTGCCAGCAGTTTATCTGGACAGGGGTTCCTGAACACTGAAGCTTTCTTT. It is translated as CASSLSGQGFLNTEAFF.

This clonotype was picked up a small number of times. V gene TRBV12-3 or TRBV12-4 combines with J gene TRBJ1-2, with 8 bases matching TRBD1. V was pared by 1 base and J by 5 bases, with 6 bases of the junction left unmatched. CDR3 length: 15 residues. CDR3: CASSLDPGGGYGYTF. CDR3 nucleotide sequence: TGTGCCAGCAGTTTAGATCCAGGGGGCGGGTATGGCTACACCTTC.

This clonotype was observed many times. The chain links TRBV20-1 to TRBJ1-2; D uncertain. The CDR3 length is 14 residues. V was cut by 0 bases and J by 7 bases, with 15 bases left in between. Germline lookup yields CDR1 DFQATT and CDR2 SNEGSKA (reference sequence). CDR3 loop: CSARDREGSGGYTF. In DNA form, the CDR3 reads TGCAGTGCTAGAGATCGGGAAGGGTCGGGTGGCTACACCTTC.

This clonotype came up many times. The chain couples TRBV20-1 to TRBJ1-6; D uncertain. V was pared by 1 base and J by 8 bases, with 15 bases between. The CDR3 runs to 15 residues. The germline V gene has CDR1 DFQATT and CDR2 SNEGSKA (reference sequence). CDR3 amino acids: CSARGGPGRDSPLHF. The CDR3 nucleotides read TGCAGTGCTAGAGGTGGTCCGGGGAGAGATTCACCCCTCCACTTT.